The clone carrying this TCR beta chain was recorded at least ten times. Its cognate antigen is unknown. This record comes from a study of molecular identifiers for immune sequencing clone quantification. Overall study results and limits: Highly expanded clone sizes could end up underestimated if a barcode were shared by identical TCR molecules. Over 99% of CMV-specific effector molecules, but under 1% of naive ones, were in clones above 20 copies. Among over 950,000 naive cells, as was reported, spiked Jurkat TCR RNA from one cell was detectable.

V lost 5 bases and J lost 1, with 9 bases in between. Germline V gene lookup returns CDR1 SGHRS and CDR2 YFSETQ. CDR3 length: 13 residues. It was from 20,000 to 1,000,000 sorted cells, with 10%, 30% or 50% RNA, that naive CD8 libraries came. Each CDR3 protein gets one entry after TCRdb re-called the PCR reads with MiXCR. The sample includes about 320,000 distinct CDR3 sequences, roughly 24% of them seen just once. Sequenced: naive CD8+ T cells from blood, with Jurkat cell RNA spiked in. The subset: FACS-sorted CD8+CD4-CCR7+CD45RA+ naive T cells. This sequence joins TRBV5-1 and TRBJ1-1, with D tentatively TRBD1 (5 bases). The sequence derives from a human donor in good health. Some libraries in this study had Jurkat cell RNA spiked in. The CDR3 is CASRRGANTEAFF. In DNA form, the CDR3 reads TGCGCCAGCAGGAGGGGAGCGAACACTGAAGCTTTCTTT. The variable domain in full, completed from reference TRBV5-1 and TRBJ1-1, reads KAGVTQTPRYLIKTRGQQVTLSCSPISGHRSVSWYQQTPGQGLQFLFEYFSETQRNKGNFPGRFSGRQFSNSRSEMNVSTLELGDSALYLCASRRGANTEAFFGQGTRLTVV.